This T cell receptor beta chain was captured in a study of T cell therapy after organ transplantation. The CDR3 runs to 13 residues. The V gene's germline CDR1 is MNHEY and CDR2 SMNVEV (reference sequence). V was trimmed by 10 bases and J by 4 bases, leaving 15 bases between them. This table comes from immunoSEQ multiplex PCR, and its TCRdb copy is limited to in-frame clones, with some not included. In the table there are some 48,000 clones, about 95% of which are singletons. This clone was seen just once. Its specificity is not known. The chain employs TRBV27 and TRBJ2-3; D gene ambiguous. The sequences come from CD8+ T cells from blood, collected before autologous CMV-specific T cell therapy. The source of this sequence is a human patient who had received a solid organ transplant and had CMV disease. CDR3 region: CAIRTPNADTQYF. In DNA form, the CDR3 reads TGTGCCATCAGGACCCCTAACGCAGATACGCAGTATTTT.